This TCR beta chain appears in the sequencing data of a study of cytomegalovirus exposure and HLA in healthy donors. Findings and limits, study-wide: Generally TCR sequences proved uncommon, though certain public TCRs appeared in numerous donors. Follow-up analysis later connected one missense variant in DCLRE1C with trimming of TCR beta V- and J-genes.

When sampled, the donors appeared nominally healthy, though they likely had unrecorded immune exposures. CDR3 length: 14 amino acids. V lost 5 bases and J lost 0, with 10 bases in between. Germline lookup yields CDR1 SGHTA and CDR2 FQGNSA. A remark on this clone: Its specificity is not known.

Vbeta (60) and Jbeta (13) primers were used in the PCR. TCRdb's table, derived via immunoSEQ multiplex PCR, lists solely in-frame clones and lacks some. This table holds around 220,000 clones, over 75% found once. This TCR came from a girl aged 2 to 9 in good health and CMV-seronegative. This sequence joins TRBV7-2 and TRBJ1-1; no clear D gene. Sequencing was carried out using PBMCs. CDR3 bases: TGTGCCAGCAGCCGCGGATACTTGAACACTGAAGCTTTCTTT. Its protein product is CASSRGYLNTEAFF.